This TCR beta chain is drawn from a study of naive and memory T cell subsets. Broader study findings: TCR transcript changes with activation or differentiation may affect this RNA method.

This clonotype was seen a few times. Its antigen is not known. The V and J ends lost 5 bases and 3 bases respectively, with 13 bases between them. The CDR3 spans 15 residues. From germline, CDR1 is LNHDA and CDR2 SQIVND (reference sequence). A UMI-containing oligonucleotide was joined by 3' ligation to the TCR cDNA template. RNA was extracted from under 3 ml of whole blood of healthy adults. Unsorted total RNA, roughly 1 to 1000 ng, was DNase treated before reverse transcription. The SP2 primer and nested alpha and beta constant region primers amplified ligated cDNA in four rounds. Alpha and beta constant region primers primed reverse transcription for blood and skin samples. TCRdb reprocessed the 5' RACE reads with MiXCR, giving one entry per CDR3 protein. The sample lists roughly 62,000 distinct CDR3 sequences, 6% to 8.5% occurring once.

V gene TRBV19 combines with J gene TRBJ1-4; maybe TRBD1 (5 bases). This clonotype was obtained from a female donor in good health. Written as DNA, the CDR3 is TGTGCCAGTAGTGCGGGGGGATCACCTAATGAAAAACTGTTTTTT. This codes for CASSAGGSPNEKLFF.